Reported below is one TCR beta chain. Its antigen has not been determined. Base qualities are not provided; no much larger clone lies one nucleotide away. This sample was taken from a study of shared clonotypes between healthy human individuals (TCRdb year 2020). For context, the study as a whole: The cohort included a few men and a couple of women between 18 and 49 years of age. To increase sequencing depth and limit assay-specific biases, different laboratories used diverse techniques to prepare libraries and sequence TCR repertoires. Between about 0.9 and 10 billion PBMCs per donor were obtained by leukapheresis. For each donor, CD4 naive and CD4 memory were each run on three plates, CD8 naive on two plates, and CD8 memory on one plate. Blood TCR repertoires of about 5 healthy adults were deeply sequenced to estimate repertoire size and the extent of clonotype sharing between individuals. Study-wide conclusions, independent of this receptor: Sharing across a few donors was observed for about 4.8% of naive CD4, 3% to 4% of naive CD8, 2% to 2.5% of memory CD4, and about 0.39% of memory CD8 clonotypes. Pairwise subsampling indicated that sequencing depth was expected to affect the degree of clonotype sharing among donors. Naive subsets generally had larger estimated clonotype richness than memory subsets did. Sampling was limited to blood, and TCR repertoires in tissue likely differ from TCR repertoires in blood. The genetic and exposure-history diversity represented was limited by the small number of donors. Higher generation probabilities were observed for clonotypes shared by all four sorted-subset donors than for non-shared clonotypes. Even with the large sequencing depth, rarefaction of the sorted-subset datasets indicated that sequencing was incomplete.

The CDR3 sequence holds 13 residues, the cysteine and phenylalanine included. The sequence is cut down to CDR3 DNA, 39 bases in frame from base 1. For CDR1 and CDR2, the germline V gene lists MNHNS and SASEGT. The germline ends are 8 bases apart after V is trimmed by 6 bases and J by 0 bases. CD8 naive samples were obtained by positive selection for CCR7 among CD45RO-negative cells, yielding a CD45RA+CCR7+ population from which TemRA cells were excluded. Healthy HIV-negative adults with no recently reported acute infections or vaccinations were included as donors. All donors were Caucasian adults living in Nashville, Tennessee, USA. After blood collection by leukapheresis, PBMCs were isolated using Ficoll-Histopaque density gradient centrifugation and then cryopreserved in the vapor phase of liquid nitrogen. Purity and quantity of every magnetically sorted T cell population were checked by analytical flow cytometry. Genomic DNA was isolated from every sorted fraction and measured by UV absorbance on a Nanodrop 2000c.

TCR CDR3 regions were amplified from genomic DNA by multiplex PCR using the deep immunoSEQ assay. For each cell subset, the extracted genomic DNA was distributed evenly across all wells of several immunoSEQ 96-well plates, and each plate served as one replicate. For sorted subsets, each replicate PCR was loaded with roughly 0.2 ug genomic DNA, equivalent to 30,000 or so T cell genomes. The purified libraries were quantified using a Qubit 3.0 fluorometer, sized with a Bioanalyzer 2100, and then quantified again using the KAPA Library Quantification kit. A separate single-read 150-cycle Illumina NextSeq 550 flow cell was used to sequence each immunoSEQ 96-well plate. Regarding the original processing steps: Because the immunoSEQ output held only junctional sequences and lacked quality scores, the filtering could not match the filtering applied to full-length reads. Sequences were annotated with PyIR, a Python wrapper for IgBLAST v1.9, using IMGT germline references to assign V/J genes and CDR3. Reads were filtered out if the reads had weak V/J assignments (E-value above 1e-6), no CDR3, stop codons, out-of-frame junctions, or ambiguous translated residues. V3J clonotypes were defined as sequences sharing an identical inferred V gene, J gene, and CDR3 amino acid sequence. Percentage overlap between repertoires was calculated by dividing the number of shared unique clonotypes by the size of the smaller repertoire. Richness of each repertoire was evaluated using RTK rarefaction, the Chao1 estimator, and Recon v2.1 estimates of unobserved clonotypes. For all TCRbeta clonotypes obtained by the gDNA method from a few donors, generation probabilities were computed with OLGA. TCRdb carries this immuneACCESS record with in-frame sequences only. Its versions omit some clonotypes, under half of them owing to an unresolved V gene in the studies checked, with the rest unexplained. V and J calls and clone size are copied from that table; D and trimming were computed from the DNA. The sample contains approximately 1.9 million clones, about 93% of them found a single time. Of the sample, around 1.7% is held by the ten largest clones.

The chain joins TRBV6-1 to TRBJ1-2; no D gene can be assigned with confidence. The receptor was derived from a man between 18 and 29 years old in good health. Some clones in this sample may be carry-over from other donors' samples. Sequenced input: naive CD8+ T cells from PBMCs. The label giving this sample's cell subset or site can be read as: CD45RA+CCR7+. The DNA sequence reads TGTGCCAGCAGGGGCGGGCCTAACTATGGCTACACCTTC. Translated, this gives CASRGGPNYGYTF.